Below are 21 T cell receptor beta chains sequenced from a single sample in a study of regulatory T cells in long-lasting Graves disease. Relying on iRepertoire HTBI primers and Arm-PCR of CDR3 regions, the team built TCR beta libraries. From the multiplex PCR reads, TCRdb called clonotypes with MiXCR, one entry per CDR3 protein. This sample has 420,000 or so distinct CDR3 sequences, with roughly 15% found just once. Time point defined: newly diagnosed GD, antithyroid drugs for less than 3 months. RNA from PBMCs was the source of the TCR library. Separately, the same data were catalogued under a study of T cells in Graves' hyperthyroidism and ophthalmopathy.

The sample was peripheral blood mononuclear cells (PBMCs), taken at new diagnosis, from a patient treated with antithyroid drugs. These receptors originate from a woman under 30 with Graves disease.

This chain links TRBV5-1 with TRBJ1-1; D may be TRBD1 (6 bases). Germline loops: CDR1 SGHRS, CDR2 YFSETQ. V lost 0 bases, J lost 0 bases, and 9 bases lay in between. The CDR3 extends over 15 amino acids. CDR3 in DNA: TGCGCCAGCAGCTTGGGGACAGATATGAACACTGAAGCTTTCTTT. This translates into CASSLGTDMNTEAFF. Based on the CDR3 plus reference TRBV5-1 and TRBJ1-1, the full variable domain is KAGVTQTPRYLIKTRGQQVTLSCSPISGHRSVSWYQQTPGQGLQFLFEYFSETQRNKGNFPGRFSGRQFSNSRSEMNVSTLELGDSALYLCASSLGTDMNTEAFFGQGTRLTVV.

This clonotype was counted many times. The chain is built from TRBV3-1 and TRBJ2-2, with D possibly matching TRBD2 (6 bases). Deletions cut 4 bases from V and 4 bases from J, with 16 bases between. CDR3 length: 16 amino acids. Germline loops: CDR1 LGHDT, CDR2 YNNKEL (reference sequence). The CDR3 reads CASSRSGAIFTGELFF. DNA for the CDR3: TGTGCCAGCAGCCGGTCGGGAGCGATCTTCACCGGGGAGCTGTTTTTT.

The chain combines TRBV5-1 with TRBJ2-6; D possibly corresponds to TRBD2 (5 bases). From germline, CDR1 is SGHRS and CDR2 YFSETQ. V was pared by 4 bases and J by 4 bases, with 9 bases between. There are 14 residues in the CDR3. The CDR3 nucleotides are TGCGCCAGCAGCAAACTAGACGGGGCCAACGTCCTGACTTTC. Translating gives CASSKLDGANVLTF.

This clonotype turned up a few times. The chain combines TRBV18 with TRBJ2-6; D unclear. Germline assignment: CDR1 KGHSH and CDR2 LQKENI. The V gene lost 6 bases and the J gene lost 2 bases, with 11 bases spanning the gap. There are 15 residues in the CDR3. The CDR3 spells CASSPLLAGANVLTF. In nucleotides, the CDR3 is TGTGCCAGCTCTCCCCTTCTAGCTGGGGCCAACGTCCTGACTTTC.

Only a few counts were recorded for this clonotype. The rearrangement joins TRBV29-1 to TRBJ1-2; a possible D gene is TRBD1 (6 bases). V was shortened by 7 bases and J by 5 bases, with 11 bases between the two germline ends. This CDR3 is 11 amino acids long. Looked up from germline, CDR1 is SQVTM and CDR2 is ANQGSEA. This CDR3 is CSARQVYGYTF. In DNA, the CDR3 is TGCAGCGCCCGACAGGTGTATGGCTACACCTTC. Combining the CDR3 with reference TRBV29-1 and TRBJ1-2 gives the whole variable domain SAVISQKPSRDICQRGTSLTIQCQVDSQVTMMFWYRQQPGQSLTLIATANQGSEATYESGFVIDKFPISRPNLTFSTLTVSNMSPEDSSIYLCSARQVYGYTFGSGTRLTVV.

This clonotype was seen repeatedly, ten times or more. V is TRBV28 and J is TRBJ1-2; TRBD1 matches 11 bases. The CDR3 totals 14 residues. The V gene's germline CDR1 is MDHEN and CDR2 SYDVKM. The V and J ends lost 6 bases and 3 bases, in that order; junction bases with no gene match: 3. CDR3 bases: TGTGCCAGCAGCCCGGGACAGGGGGACTATGGCTACACCTTC. As protein: CASSPGQGDYGYTF.

The chain uses TRBV5-1 and TRBJ2-2; the match to TRBD2 covers 11 bases. The ends lost 3 bases at V and 6 bases at J; junction bases unmatched: 7. This CDR3 is 16 amino acids long. Per the germline V gene, CDR1 is SGHRS and CDR2 is YFSETQ. The CDR3 sequence is CASSYIAGGMAGELFF. The CDR3 region has the DNA TGCGCCAGCAGCTATATAGCGGGAGGGATGGCCGGGGAGCTGTTTTTT.

This rearrangement joins TRBV27 to TRBJ2-1; D might be TRBD2 (6 bases). The better agreement between TRBJ2-5 and the DNA end casts doubt on the J call. Germline assignment: CDR1 MNHEY and CDR2 SMNVEV (reference sequence). The CDR3 extends over 17 amino acids. CDR3: CASSPYATLAKQETQYF. CDR3 nucleotide sequence: TGTGCCAGCAGTCCATACGCGACCCTAGCGAAGCAAGAGACCCAGTACTTC.

In this sample, this clonotype turned up a few times. An end of the junction does not agree with germline; a read error may underlie this. V gene TRBV6-1 combines with J gene TRBJ2-7, with D perhaps TRBD2 (6 bases). Germline assignment: CDR1 MNHNS and CDR2 SASEGT. This CDR3 region has 11 residues. CDR3 amino acids: CASSEISGAIF. CDR3 sequence (DNA): TGTGCCAGCAGTGAGATTAGCGGAGCGATCTTC.

This clonotype showed up many times. The chain joins TRBV28 to TRBJ2-5; TRBD2 matches at 9 bases. Trimming at V came to 4 bases and at J to 4 bases, leaving 10 bases not matched to a gene. From germline, CDR1 is MDHEN and CDR2 SYDVKM. This CDR3 has 16 residues. The CDR3 coding sequence is TGTGCCAGCAGTTGGGACTTAGCGGGAGACAGAGAGACCCAGTACTTC. Its translation: CASSWDLAGDRETQYF.

The sample holds a few counts of this clonotype. The chain carries TRBV5-1 and TRBJ2-4; perhaps TRBD2 as D (5 bases). Deletions cut 0 bases from V and 2 bases from J, with 12 bases between. There are 16 residues in the CDR3. Germline V gene lookup returns CDR1 SGHRS and CDR2 YFSETQ. The CDR3 DNA reads as TGCGCCAGCAGCTTGGACGGGATCGGGTCCAAAAACATTCAGTACTTC. The encoded protein is CASSLDGIGSKNIQYF.

The rearrangement uses TRBV29-1 and TRBJ2-3; 9 bases match TRBD2. The CDR3 runs to 15 residues. Germline V CDR1 and CDR2: SQVTM, ANQGSEA. J lost 5 bases, V lost 6 bases, and 12 bases had no gene match. Here the CDR3 DNA reads TGCAGCGTCGGACTCTTAGCGGGAGAGGGAGATACGCAGTATTTT. Protein sequence: CSVGLLAGEGDTQYF.

This clonotype appeared a few times. The gene calls are TRBV28 and TRBJ1-4, with D unresolved. This CDR3 has 12 amino acids. Per the germline V gene, CDR1 is MDHEN and CDR2 is SYDVKM. V lost 5 bases to trimming and J lost 15 bases, with 16 bases between them. The CDR3 sequence is CASSPRAPGVFF. The CDR3 DNA sequence: TGTGCCAGCAGTCCGCGGGCCCCCGGGGTGTTTTTT.

This clonotype was detected ten times or more. J is TRBJ2-7 and V is TRBV11-1, with 9 nucleotides matching TRBD1. The CDR3 extends over 15 amino acids. Unmatched junction bases numbered 5, after V lost 2 bases and J lost 3 bases. CDR1 is SGHAT, CDR2 FQDESV, per germline (reference sequence). CDR3 region: CASSLFLGQGYEQYF. CDR3 bases: TGTGCCAGCAGCTTATTTTTGGGACAGGGCTACGAGCAGTACTTC.

The table lists this clonotype with a few counts. The CDR3 protein is CASSQADTVANYGYTF. In DNA, the CDR3 is TGTGCCAGCAGCCAAGCCGACACGGTAGCTAACTATGGCTACACCTTC. This chain links TRBV3-1 with TRBJ1-2; D unresolved. This CDR3 region has 16 residues. The germline V gene has CDR1 LGHDT and CDR2 YNNKEL (reference sequence). The V and J ends lost 1 base and 0 bases respectively, with 12 bases between them.

This clonotype was detected many times. The chain recombines TRBV13 with TRBJ2-1; TRBD2 aligns across 13 bases. Trimming at V came to 2 bases and at J to 2 bases, leaving 12 bases not matched to a gene. Germline CDR1 reads PRHDT; CDR2 reads FYEKMQ (reference sequence). The CDR3 consists of 20 residues. The chain's CDR3 is CASSLYSRTSGRGTYNEQFF. CDR3 coding DNA: TGTGCCAGCAGCTTATACTCCCGGACTAGCGGGAGAGGGACCTACAATGAGCAGTTCTTC.

This clonotype came up a few times. The J gene is TRBJ2-5, the V gene TRBV25-1; TRBD2 matches at 15 bases. This CDR3 has 16 residues. Trimming cost V 2 bases and J 4 bases; bases outside gene matches: 2. Germline-derived CDR1 and CDR2 are MGHDK and SYGVNS. The CDR3 sequence is CASSEGGLAGGETQYF. CDR3 coding DNA: TGTGCCAGCAGTGAAGGGGGACTAGCGGGAGGAGAGACCCAGTACTTC.

This clonotype was seen only a few times. V usage is TRBV19 and J usage is TRBJ2-4, with D tentatively TRBD2 (5 bases). Germline V gene data show CDR1 as LNHDA and CDR2 as SQIVND (reference sequence). This CDR3 has 16 residues. The V end was cut by 10 bases, the J end by 1 base, with 20 bases between. As DNA, the CDR3 is TGTGCCACTAAGACGTTAGGAGGTGGCGCCAAAAACATTCAGTACTTC. Translated: CATKTLGGGAKNIQYF.

The rearrangement uses TRBV2 and TRBJ2-1; 8 positions agree with TRBD1. Germline CDR1 reads SNHLY; CDR2 reads FYNNEI. The CDR3 is 17 residues long. V gave up 6 bases and J gave up 7 bases; unmatched junction bases: 17. The CDR3 here is CASSEGLDRAVQNEQFF. CDR3 nucleotides: TGTGCCAGCAGCGAGGGCCTGGACAGGGCTGTACAGAATGAGCAGTTCTTC.

This sequence joins TRBV19 and TRBJ2-3, with D possibly TRBD2 on 5 matching bases. The CDR3 consists of 14 residues. With 3 bases removed from V and 0 bases from J, the gap between germline ends came to 7 bases. Germline V gene sequence: CDR1 LNHDA, CDR2 SQIVND (reference sequence). As DNA, the CDR3 is TGTGCCAGTAGTATGAGCGGCAGCACAGATACGCAGTATTTT. Its protein product is CASSMSGSTDTQYF.

This clonotype has more than one count but fewer than ten. V and J are TRBV12-3 or TRBV12-4 and TRBJ2-7; 7 positions match TRBD2. V lost 5 bases, J lost 7 bases, and 2 bases stayed unmatched. This CDR3 has 11 amino acids. CDR3 loop: CASSDGGEQYF. CDR3 coding DNA: TGTGCCAGCAGTGACGGGGGGGAGCAGTACTTC.